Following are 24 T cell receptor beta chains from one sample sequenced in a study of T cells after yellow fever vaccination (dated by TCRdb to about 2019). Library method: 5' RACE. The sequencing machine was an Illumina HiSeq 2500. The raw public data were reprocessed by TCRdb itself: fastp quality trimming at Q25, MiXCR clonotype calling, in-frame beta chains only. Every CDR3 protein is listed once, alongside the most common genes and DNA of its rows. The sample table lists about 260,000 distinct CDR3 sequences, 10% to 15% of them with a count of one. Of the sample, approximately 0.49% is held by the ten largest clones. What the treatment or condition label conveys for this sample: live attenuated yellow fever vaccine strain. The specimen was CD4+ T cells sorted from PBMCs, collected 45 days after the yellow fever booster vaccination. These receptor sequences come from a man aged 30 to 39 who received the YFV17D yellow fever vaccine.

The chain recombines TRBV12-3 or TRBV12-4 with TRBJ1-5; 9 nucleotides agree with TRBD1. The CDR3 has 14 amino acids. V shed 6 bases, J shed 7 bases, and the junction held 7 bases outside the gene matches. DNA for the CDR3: TGTGCCAGCAGCTACAGGGGGCCGGGCCAGCCCCAGCATTTT. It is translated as CASSYRGPGQPQHF.

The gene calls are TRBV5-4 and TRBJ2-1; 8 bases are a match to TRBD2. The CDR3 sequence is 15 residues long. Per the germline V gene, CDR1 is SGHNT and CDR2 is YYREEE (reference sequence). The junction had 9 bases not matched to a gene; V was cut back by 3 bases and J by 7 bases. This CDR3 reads CASSSEGLVRNEQFF. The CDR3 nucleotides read TGTGCCAGCAGCTCTGAGGGACTAGTCCGAAATGAGCAGTTCTTC.

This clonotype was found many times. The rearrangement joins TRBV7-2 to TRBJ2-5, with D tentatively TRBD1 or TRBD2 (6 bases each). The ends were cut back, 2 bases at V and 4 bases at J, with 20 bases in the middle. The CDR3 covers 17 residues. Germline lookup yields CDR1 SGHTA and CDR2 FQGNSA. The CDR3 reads CASSLRGGNRAAETQYF. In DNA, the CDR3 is TGTGCCAGCAGCTTACGGGGAGGCAACAGGGCGGCAGAGACCCAGTACTTC. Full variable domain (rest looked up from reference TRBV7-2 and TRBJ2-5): GAGVSQSPSNKVTEKGKDVELRCDPISGHTALYWYRQSLGQGLEFLIYFQGNSAPDKSGLPSDRFSAERTGGSVSTLTIQRTQQEDSAVYLCASSLRGGNRAAETQYFGPGTRLLVL.

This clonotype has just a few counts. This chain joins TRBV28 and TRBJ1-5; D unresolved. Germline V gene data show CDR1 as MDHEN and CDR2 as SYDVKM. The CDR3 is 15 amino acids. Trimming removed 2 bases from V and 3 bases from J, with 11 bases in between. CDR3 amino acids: CASSLGGESNQPQHF. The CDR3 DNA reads TGTGCCAGCAGTTTAGGTGGGGAGTCCAATCAGCCCCAGCATTTT.

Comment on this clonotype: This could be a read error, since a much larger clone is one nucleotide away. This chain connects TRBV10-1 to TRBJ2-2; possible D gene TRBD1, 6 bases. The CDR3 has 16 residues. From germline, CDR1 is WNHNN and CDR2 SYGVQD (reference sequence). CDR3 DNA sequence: TGCGCCAGCAGCGGAATGGGGGCGGTCGGGACCGGGGAGCCGTTTTTT. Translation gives CASSGMGAVGTGEPFF.

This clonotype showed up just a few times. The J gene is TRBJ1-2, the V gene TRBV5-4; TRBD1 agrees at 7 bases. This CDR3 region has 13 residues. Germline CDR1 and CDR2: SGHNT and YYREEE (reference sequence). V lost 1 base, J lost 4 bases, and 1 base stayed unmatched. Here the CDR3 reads CASSLSGGYGYTF. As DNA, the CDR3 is TGTGCCAGCAGCTTGTCAGGGGGCTATGGCTACACCTTC. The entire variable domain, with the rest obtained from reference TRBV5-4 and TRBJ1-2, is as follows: ETGVTQSPTHLIKTRGQQVTLRCSSQSGHNTVSWYQQALGQGPQFIFQYYREEENGRGNFPPRFSGLQFPNYSSELNVNALELDDSALYLCASSLSGGYGYTFGSGTRLTVV.

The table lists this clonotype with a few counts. For the CDR3, the DNA is TGTGCCAGCAGTTTCCCGGTCCGTGGCAATGAGCAGTTCTTC. This translates into CASSFPVRGNEQFF. The J gene is TRBJ2-1, the V gene TRBV12-3 or TRBV12-4; D unresolved. Between the trimmed V and J ends, which lost 3 bases and 6 bases, there was a span of 12 bases. The CDR3 totals 14 residues.

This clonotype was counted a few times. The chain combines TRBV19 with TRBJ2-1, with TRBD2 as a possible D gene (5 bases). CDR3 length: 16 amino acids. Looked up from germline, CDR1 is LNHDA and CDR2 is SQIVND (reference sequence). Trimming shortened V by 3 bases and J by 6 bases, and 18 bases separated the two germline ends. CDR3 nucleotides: TGTGCCAGTAGTATGGCGGGCAGCCTCCTGGTCAATGAGCAGTTCTTC. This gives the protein CASSMAGSLLVNEQFF. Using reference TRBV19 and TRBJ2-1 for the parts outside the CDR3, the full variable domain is DGGITQSPKYLFRKEGQNVTLSCEQNLNHDAMYWYRQDPGQGLRLIYYSQIVNDFQKGDIAEGYSVSREKKESFPLTVTSAQKNPTAFYLCASSMAGSLLVNEQFFGPGTRLTVL.

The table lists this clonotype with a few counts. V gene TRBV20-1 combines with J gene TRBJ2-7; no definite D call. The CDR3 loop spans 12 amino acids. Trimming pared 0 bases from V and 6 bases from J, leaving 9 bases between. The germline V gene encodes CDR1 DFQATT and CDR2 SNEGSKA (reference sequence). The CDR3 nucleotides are TGCAGTGCTAGAGACACGCTTAGCGAGCAGTACTTC. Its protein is CSARDTLSEQYF.

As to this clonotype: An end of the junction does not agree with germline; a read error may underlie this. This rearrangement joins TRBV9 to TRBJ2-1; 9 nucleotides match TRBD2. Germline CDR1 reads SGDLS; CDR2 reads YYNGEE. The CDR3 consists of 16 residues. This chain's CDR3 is CGSSVEGSGSRNEQFF. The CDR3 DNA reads TGTGGCAGCAGCGTAGAGGGTAGCGGGAGTAGAAATGAGCAGTTCTTC.

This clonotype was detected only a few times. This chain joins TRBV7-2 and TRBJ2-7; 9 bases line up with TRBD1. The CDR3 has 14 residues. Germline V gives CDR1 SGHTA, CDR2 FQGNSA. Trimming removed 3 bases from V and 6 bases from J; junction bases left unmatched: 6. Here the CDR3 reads CASSFRDRDGEQYF. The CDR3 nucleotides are TGTGCCAGCAGCTTCCGGGACAGGGACGGCGAGCAGTACTTC.

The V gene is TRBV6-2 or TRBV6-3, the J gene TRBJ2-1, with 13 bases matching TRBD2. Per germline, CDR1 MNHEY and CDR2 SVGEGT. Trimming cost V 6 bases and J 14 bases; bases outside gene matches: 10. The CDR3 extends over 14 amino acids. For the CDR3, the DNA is TGTGCCAGCAGACCCCAGGGACTAGCGGGACTCAAGTTCTTC. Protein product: CASRPQGLAGLKFF.

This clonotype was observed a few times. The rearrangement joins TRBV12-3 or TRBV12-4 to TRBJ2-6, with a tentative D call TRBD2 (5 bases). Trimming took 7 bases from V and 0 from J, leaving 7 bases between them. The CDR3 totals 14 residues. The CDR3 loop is CASTRASGANVLTF. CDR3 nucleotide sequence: TGTGCCAGCACGAGGGCCTCTGGGGCCAACGTCCTGACTTTC.

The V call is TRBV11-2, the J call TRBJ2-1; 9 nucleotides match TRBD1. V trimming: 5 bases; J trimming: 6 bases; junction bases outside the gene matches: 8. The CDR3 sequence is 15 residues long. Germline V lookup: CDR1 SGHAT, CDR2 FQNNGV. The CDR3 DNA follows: TGTGCCAGCAGCCTTACCGGGACAGGGACCAATGAGCAGTTCTTC. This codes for CASSLTGTGTNEQFF.

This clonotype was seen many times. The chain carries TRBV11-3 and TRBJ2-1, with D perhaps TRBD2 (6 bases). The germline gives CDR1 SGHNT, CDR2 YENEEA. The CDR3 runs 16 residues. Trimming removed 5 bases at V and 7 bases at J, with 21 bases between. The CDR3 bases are TGTGCCAGCAGCCGCAGCGGGCCAGGGAATCGGAATGAGCAGTTCTTC. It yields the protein CASSRSGPGNRNEQFF.

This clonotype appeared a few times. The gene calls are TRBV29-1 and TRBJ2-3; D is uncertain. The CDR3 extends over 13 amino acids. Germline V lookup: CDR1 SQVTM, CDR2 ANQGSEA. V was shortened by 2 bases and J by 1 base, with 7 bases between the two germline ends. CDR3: CSVERLGTDTQYF. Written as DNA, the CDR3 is TGCAGCGTTGAACGACTCGGCACAGATACGCAGTATTTT.

The DNA for the CDR3 is TGCGCCAGCAGCTTGGCGGGGACAGGGGAAGGTCAGCCCCAGCATTTT. Translating it yields CASSLAGTGEGQPQHF. This chain joins TRBV5-1 and TRBJ1-5; 10 nucleotides align to TRBD1. With 0 bases clipped from V and 6 bases from J, the junction kept 6 bases outside the gene matches. CDR3 length equals 16 residues. Germline values: CDR1 SGHRS, CDR2 YFSETQ.

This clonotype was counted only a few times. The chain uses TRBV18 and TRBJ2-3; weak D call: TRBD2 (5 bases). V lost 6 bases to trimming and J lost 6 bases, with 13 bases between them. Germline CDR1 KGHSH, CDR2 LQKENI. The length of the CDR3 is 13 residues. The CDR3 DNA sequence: TGTGCCAGCTCTACGGGAATAGAGGATACGCAGTATTTT. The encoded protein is CASSTGIEDTQYF.

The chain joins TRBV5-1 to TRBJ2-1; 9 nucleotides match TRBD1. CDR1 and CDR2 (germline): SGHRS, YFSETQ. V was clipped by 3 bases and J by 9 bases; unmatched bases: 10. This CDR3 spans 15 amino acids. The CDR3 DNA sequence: TGCGCCAGCAGCTCCACCGGGACAGGGTTCGGTGAGCAGTTCTTC. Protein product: CASSSTGTGFGEQFF.

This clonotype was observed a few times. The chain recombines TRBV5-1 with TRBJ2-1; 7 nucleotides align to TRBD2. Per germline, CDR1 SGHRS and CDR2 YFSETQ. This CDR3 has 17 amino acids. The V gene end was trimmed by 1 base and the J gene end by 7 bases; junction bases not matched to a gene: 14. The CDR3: CASSLPLTAPGGNEQFF. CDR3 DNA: TGCGCCAGCAGCTTGCCCCTGACGGCTCCCGGGGGGAATGAGCAGTTCTTC. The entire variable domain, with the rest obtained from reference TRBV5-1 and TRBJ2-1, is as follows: KAGVTQTPRYLIKTRGQQVTLSCSPISGHRSVSWYQQTPGQGLQFLFEYFSETQRNKGNFPGRFSGRQFSNSRSEMNVSTLELGDSALYLCASSLPLTAPGGNEQFFGPGTRLTVL.

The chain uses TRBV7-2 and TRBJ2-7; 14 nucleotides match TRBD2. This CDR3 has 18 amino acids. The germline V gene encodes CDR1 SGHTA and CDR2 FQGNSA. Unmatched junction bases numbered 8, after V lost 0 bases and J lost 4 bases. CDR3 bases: TGTGCCAGCAGCTTAGCTGCGGGACTAGCGGGAGTCACATACGAGCAGTACTTC. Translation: CASSLAAGLAGVTYEQYF.

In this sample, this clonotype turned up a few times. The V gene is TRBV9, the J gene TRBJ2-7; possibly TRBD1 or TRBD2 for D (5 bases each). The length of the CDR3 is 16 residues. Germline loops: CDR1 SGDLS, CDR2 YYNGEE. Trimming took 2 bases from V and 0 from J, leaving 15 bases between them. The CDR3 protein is CASSVGPDLSSYEQYF. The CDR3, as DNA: TGTGCCAGCAGCGTGGGACCGGACTTGAGCTCCTACGAGCAGTACTTC.

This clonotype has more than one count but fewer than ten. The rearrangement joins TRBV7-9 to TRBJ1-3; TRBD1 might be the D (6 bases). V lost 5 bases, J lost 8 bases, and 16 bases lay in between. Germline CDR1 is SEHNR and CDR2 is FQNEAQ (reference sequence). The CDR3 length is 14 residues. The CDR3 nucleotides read TGTGCCAGCAGCCGCCGGGGGCTAGGGGACACCATATATTTT. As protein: CASSRRGLGDTIYF.

CDR3 bases: TGTGCCAGCGAATTAACGGGACAGCTTATGAACACTGAAGCTTTCTTT. Translating it yields CASELTGQLMNTEAFF. The V call is TRBV2, the J call TRBJ1-1, with TRBD1 identical over 7 bases. CDR3 length equals 16 residues. From germline, CDR1 is SNHLY and CDR2 FYNNEI. V lost 8 bases, J lost 0 bases, and 12 bases stayed unmatched.